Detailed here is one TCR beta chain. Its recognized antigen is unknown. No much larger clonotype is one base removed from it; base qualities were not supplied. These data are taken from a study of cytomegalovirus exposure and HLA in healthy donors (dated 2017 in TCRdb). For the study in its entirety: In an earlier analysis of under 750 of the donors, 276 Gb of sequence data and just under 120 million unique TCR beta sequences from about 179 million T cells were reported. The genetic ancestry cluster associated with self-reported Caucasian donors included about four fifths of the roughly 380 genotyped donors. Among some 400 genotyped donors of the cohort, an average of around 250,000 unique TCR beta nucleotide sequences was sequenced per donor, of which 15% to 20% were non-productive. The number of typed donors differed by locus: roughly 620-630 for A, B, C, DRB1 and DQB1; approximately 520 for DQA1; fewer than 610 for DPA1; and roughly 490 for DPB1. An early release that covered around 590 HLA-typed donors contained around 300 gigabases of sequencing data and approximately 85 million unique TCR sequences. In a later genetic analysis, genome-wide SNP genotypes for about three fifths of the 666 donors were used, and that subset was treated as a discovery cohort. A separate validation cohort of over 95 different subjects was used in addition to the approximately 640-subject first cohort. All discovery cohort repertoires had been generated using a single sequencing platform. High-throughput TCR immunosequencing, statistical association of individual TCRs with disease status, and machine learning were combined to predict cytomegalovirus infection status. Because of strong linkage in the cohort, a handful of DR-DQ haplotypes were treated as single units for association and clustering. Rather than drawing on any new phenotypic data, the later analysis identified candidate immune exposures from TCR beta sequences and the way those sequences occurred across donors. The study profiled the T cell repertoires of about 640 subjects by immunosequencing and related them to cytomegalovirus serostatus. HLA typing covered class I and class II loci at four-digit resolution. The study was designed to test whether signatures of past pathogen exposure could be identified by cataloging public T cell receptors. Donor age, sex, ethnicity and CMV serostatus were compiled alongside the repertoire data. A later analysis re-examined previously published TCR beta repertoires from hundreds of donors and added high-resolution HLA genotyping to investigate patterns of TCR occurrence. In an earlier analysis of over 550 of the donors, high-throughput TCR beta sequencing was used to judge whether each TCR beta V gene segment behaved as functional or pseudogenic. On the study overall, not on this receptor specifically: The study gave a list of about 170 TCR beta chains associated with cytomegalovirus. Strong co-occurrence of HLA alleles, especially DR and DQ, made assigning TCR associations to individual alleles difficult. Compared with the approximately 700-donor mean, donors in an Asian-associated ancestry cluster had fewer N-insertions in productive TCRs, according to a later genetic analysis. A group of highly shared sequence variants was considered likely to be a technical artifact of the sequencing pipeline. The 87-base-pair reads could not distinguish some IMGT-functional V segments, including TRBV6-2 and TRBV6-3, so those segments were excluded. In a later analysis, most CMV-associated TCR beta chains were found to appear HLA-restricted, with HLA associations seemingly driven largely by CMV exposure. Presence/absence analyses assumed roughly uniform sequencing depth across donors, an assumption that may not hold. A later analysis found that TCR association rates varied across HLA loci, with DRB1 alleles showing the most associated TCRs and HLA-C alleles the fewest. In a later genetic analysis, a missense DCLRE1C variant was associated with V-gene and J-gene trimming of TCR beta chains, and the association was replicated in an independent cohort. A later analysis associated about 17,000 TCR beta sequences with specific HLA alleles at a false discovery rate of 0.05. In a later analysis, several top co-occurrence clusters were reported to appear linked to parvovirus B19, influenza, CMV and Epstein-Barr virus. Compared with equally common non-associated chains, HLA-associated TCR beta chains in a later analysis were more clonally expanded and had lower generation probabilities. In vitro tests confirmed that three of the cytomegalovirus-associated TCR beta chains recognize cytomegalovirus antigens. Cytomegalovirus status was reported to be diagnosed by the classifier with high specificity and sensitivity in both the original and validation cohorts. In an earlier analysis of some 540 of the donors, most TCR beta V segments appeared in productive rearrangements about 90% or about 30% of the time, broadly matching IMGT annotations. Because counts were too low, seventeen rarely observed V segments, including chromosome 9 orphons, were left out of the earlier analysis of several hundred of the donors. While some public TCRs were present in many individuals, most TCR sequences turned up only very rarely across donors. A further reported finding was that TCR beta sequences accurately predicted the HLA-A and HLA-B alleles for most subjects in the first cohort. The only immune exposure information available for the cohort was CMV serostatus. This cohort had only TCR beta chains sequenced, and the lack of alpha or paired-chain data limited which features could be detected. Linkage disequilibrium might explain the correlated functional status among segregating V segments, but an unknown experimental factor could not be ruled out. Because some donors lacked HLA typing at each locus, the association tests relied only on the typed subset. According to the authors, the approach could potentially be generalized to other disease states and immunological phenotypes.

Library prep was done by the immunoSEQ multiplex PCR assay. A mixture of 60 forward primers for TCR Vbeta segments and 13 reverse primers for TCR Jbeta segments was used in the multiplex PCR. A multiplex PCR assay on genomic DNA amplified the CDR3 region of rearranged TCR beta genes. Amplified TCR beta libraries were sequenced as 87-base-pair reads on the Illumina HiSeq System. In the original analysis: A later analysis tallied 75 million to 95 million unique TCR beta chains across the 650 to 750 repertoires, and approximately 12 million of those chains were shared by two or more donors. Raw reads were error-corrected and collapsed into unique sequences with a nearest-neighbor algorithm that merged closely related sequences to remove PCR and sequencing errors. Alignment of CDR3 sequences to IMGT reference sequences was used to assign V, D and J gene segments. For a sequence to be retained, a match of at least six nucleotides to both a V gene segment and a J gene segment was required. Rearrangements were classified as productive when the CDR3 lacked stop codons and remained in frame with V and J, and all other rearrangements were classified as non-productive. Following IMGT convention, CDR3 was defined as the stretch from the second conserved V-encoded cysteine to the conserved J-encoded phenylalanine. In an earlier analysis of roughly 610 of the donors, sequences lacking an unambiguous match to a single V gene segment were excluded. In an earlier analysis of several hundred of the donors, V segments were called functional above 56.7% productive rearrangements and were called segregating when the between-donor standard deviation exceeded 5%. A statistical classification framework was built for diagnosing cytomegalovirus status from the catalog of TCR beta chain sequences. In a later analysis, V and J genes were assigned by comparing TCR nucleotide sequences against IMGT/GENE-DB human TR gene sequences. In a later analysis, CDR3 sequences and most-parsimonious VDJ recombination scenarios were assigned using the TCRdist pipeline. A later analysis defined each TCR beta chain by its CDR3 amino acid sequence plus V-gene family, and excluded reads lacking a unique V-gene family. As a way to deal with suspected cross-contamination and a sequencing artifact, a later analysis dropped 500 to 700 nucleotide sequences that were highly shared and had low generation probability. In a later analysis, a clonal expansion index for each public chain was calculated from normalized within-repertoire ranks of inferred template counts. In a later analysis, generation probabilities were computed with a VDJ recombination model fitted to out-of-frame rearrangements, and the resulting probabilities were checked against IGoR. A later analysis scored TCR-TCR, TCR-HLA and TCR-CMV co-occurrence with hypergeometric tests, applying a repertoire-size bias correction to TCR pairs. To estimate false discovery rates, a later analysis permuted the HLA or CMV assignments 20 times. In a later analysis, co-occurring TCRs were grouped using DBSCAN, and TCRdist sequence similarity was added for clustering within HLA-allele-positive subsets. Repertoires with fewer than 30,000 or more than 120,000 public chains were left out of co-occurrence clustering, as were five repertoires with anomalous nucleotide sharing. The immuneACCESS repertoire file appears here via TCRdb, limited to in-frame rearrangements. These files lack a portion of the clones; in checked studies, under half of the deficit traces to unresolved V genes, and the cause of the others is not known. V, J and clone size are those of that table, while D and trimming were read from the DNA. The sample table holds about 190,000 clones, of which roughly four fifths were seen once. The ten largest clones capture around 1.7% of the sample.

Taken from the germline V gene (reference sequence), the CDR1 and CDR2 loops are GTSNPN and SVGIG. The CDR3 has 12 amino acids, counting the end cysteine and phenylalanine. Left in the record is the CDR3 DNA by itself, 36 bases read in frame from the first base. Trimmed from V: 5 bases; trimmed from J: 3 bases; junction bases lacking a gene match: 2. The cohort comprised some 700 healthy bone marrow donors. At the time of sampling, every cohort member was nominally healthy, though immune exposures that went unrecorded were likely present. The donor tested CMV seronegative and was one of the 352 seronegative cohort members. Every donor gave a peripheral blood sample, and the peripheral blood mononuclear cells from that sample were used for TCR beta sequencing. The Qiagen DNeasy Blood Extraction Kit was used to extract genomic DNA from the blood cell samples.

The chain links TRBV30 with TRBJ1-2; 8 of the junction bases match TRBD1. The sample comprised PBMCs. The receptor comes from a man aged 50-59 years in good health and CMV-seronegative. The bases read TGTGCCTGGGGACAGGGACACTATGGCTACACCTTC. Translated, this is CAWGQGHYGYTF.